The 9 T cell receptor beta chains below come from one sample, sequenced in a study of T cell responses to AZD1222 COVID-19 vaccine. Measured with immunoSEQ multiplex PCR; TCRdb has only the in-frame clones, and not every one. The sample includes about 100,000 clones, 92% of them seen just once. The sample in question was peripheral blood, obtained 28 days after the second AZD1222 dose. The receptors were sampled from an adult who received the AZD1222 COVID-19 vaccine.

J is TRBJ1-2 and V is TRBV6-5; the D gene is possibly TRBD1 (5 bases). V was pared by 7 bases and J by 6 bases, with 18 bases between. CDR1 is MNHEY and CDR2 is SVGAGI in the germline V gene. The CDR3 sequence is 14 residues long. The CDR3 bases are TGTGCCAGCACCCCCCGCGAGGGGTCAGATGGCTACACCTTC. Translated: CASTPREGSDGYTF.

The sample holds a few counts of this clone. This sequence joins TRBV9 and TRBJ1-3; possibly TRBD1 for D (6 bases). Deletions cut 4 bases from V and 3 bases from J, with 14 bases between. The length of the CDR3 is 15 residues. The germline V gene has CDR1 SGDLS and CDR2 YYNGEE. The DNA of the CDR3 is TGTGCCAGCAGCCCCTCACAGGGCGGTGGAAACACCATATATTTT. Amino acid sequence: CASSPSQGGGNTIYF.

The chain couples TRBV5-6 to TRBJ1-3; 7 nucleotides line up with TRBD1. The CDR3 contains 16 residues. Germline V gene sequence: CDR1 SGHDT, CDR2 YYEEEE. The junction had 13 bases not matched to a gene; V was cut back by 7 bases and J by 3 bases. The CDR3 loop reads CASSPGAGGFGNTIYF. Written as DNA, the CDR3 is TGTGCCAGCTCCCCGGGGGCAGGGGGTTTTGGAAACACCATATATTTT.

In this sample, this clone turned up once. This chain joins TRBV12-3 or TRBV12-4 and TRBJ2-5, with D hard to call. This CDR3 region has 12 residues. V shed 6 bases and J shed 2 bases, with 7 bases lying between them. The CDR3 DNA reads as TGTGCCAGCAGCGGATCACAAGAGACCCAGTACTTC. Amino acid sequence: CASSGSQETQYF.

J is TRBJ1-4 and V is TRBV9, with 11 bases aligning to TRBD1. V gave up 7 bases and J gave up 7 bases; unmatched junction bases: 3. This CDR3 is built from 13 residues. Germline V lookup: CDR1 SGDLS, CDR2 YYNGEE. CDR3 bases: TGTGCCAGCGGACAGGGGGCGACTGAAAAACTGTTTTTT. It yields the protein CASGQGATEKLFF.

J is TRBJ1-6 and V is TRBV4-2; a possible D gene is TRBD1 (5 bases). The germline V and J ends were trimmed by 1 base and 9 bases, with 16 bases remaining between them. This CDR3 is built from 16 residues. The germline gives CDR1 LGHNA, CDR2 YNFKEQ. CDR3 bases: TGTGCCAGCAGCCAAGTCGGGGACTCGGGCAGTTCACCCCTCCACTTT. It codes for CASSQVGDSGSSPLHF.

V and J are TRBV12-3 or TRBV12-4 and TRBJ1-1; 8 nucleotides match TRBD1. With 4 bases clipped from V and 11 bases from J, the junction kept 9 bases outside the gene matches. The CDR3 sequence is 13 residues long. CDR3 nucleotides: TGTGCCAGCAGTTCCAACAGGGGGAGGGAGGCTTTCTTT. Residues: CASSSNRGREAFF.

CDR3 residues: CASSSPGGRSSTDTQYF. CDR3 sequence (DNA): TGTGCCAGCAGCTCCCCCGGAGGGAGATCTAGCACAGATACGCAGTATTTT. V and J are TRBV4-2 and TRBJ2-3, with D possibly TRBD2 on 6 matching bases. V lost 5 bases and J 0 bases, leaving 18 bases between the germline ends. CDR1 and CDR2 (germline): LGHNA, YNFKEQ. The CDR3 is made up of 17 amino acids.

This sequence joins TRBV19 and TRBJ2-3; D remains ambiguous. The length of the CDR3 is 16 residues. Germline V gene lookup returns CDR1 LNHDA and CDR2 SQIVND (reference sequence). Trimming removed 1 base from V and 2 bases from J, with 13 bases in between. The chain's CDR3 is CASSIARPPPTDTQYF. The CDR3 DNA reads TGTGCCAGTAGTATAGCCAGACCTCCGCCCACAGATACGCAGTATTTT.